A single sample gave rise to the 25 T cell receptor beta chains below, sequenced in a study of blood T cell repertoires in COVID-19. TCRdb's copy holds only in-frame clones and misses some; the assay was immunoSEQ multiplex PCR. The data contain about 220,000 clones, approximately 77% of them singletons. Sequenced input: peripheral blood. These receptors all stem from a woman of 80 years or more with acute or convalescent COVID-19.

This CDR3 is CASSLDWNEQFF. The CDR3 bases are TGTGCCAGCAGCTTAGACTGGAATGAGCAGTTCTTC. V usage is TRBV14 and J usage is TRBJ2-1; D ambiguous. V dropped 5 bases and J dropped 7 bases, with 9 bases sitting between them. The CDR3 sequence is 12 residues long. The germline gives CDR1 SGHDN, CDR2 FVKESK.

This chain connects TRBV28 to TRBJ2-3; 9 bases map to TRBD1. Germline trimming cut 8 bases from V and 4 bases from J; bases unmatched to any gene: 7. The CDR3 covers 14 residues. CDR1 and CDR2 (germline): MDHEN, SYDVKM. This chain's CDR3 is CASHGTGLSDTQYF. As DNA, the CDR3 is TGTGCCAGCCACGGGACAGGGTTATCAGATACGCAGTATTTT. The full variable domain, completed using reference TRBV28 and TRBJ2-3, is DVKVTQSSRYLVKRTGEKVFLECVQDMDHENMFWYRQDPGLGLRLIYFSYDVKMKEKGDIPEGYSVSREKKERFSLILESASTNQTSMYLCASHGTGLSDTQYFGPGTRLTVL.

The genes are TRBV5-4 and TRBJ1-2, with no clear D. The CDR3 has 11 amino acids. The germline gives CDR1 SGHNT, CDR2 YYREEE (reference sequence). Trimming pared 0 bases from V and 9 bases from J, leaving 6 bases between. The CDR3 is CASSLAGSYTF. For the CDR3, the DNA is TGTGCCAGCAGCTTGGCCGGTAGCTACACCTTC.

The V gene is TRBV6-6, the J gene TRBJ1-1, with 7 bases identical to TRBD1. The CDR3 is 13 amino acids. With 7 bases clipped from V and 4 bases from J, the junction kept 6 bases outside the gene matches. Germline CDR1 and CDR2: MNHNY and SVGAGI (reference sequence). The CDR3 DNA follows: TGTGCCAGCACCTCGACAGGGCTCACTGAAGCTTTCTTT. Amino acids: CASTSTGLTEAFF.

The chain recombines TRBV12-3 or TRBV12-4 with TRBJ2-7; D remains unclear. The V and J ends lost 5 bases and 3 bases respectively, with 5 bases between them. The CDR3 contains 11 residues. CDR3 nucleotide sequence: TGTGCCAGCAGTCTTAACTACGAGCAGTACTTC. Amino acid sequence: CASSLNYEQYF.

The V gene is TRBV5-5, the J gene TRBJ1-1, with 8 bases lining up with TRBD1. V shed 4 bases, J shed 10 bases, and the junction held 9 bases outside the gene matches. Germline V gives CDR1 SGHKS, CDR2 YYEKEE (reference sequence). This CDR3 is 13 amino acids long. In DNA, the CDR3 is TGTGCCAGCAGCACTAGGACAGGGCAGGGAGCTTTCTTT. Its translation: CASSTRTGQGAFF. The full variable domain, with the rest looked up from reference TRBV5-5 and TRBJ1-1, is DAGVTQSPTHLIKTRGQQVTLRCSPISGHKSVSWYQQVLGQGPQFIFQYYEKEERGRGNFPDRFSARQFPNYSSELNVNALLLGDSALYLCASSTRTGQGAFFGQGTRLTVV.

V is TRBV28 and J is TRBJ2-5, with 9 positions matching TRBD2. Germline V lookup: CDR1 MDHEN, CDR2 SYDVKM. The CDR3 has 16 residues. V shed 6 bases and J 5 bases; nucleotides not matched to a gene: 13. The CDR3 bases are TGTGCCAGCAGCCGATTAGCGGGGGAGACCTCTGAGACCCAGTACTTC. Translated, it gives CASSRLAGETSETQYF. Looking up the rest from reference TRBV28 and TRBJ2-5 gives the full variable domain: DVKVTQSSRYLVKRTGEKVFLECVQDMDHENMFWYRQDPGLGLRLIYFSYDVKMKEKGDIPEGYSVSREKKERFSLILESASTNQTSMYLCASSRLAGETSETQYFGPGTRLLVL.

This sequence joins TRBV11-2 and TRBJ2-2, with 9 bases fitting TRBD2. The V gene's germline CDR1 is SGHAT and CDR2 FQNNGV. This CDR3 comprises 18 residues. The trim removed 8 bases at V and 5 bases at J, leaving 18 bases unmatched. The CDR3 sequence: CASRSRLAGGLGTGELFF. In nucleotides, the CDR3 is TGTGCCAGCCGCTCGAGACTCGCGGGGGGGCTAGGGACCGGGGAGCTGTTTTTT.

This chain connects TRBV5-1 to TRBJ2-1; 15 nucleotides agree with TRBD2. The germline gives CDR1 SGHRS, CDR2 YFSETQ. This CDR3 has 20 amino acids. Trimming removed 6 bases from V and 0 bases from J; junction bases left unmatched: 13. The DNA of the CDR3 is TGCGCCAGCACCGGCGGGTGGGGACTAGCGGGGGGAAGCTCCTACAATGAGCAGTTCTTC. Encoded protein: CASTGGWGLAGGSSYNEQFF. Together with reference TRBV5-1 and TRBJ2-1, the CDR3 gives the full variable domain: KAGVTQTPRYLIKTRGQQVTLSCSPISGHRSVSWYQQTPGQGLQFLFEYFSETQRNKGNFPGRFSGRQFSNSRSEMNVSTLELGDSALYLCASTGGWGLAGGSSYNEQFFGPGTRLTVL.

The V and J genes are TRBV5-4 and TRBJ2-7, with D possibly matching TRBD1 (6 bases). The CDR3 runs to 15 residues. V was shortened by 0 bases and J by 2 bases, with 12 bases between the two germline ends. The germline gives CDR1 SGHNT, CDR2 YYREEE (reference sequence). This CDR3 is CASSLESGDAYEQYF. The CDR3 nucleotides are TGTGCCAGCAGCTTGGAGTCAGGGGATGCCTACGAGCAGTACTTC.

The rearrangement joins TRBV5-1 to TRBJ2-3; the D is unclear. Germline V lookup: CDR1 SGHRS, CDR2 YFSETQ. The ends were cut back, 0 bases at V and 3 bases at J, with 8 bases in the middle. The CDR3 is 14 amino acids. The CDR3 here is CASSLGAATDTQYF. CDR3 bases: TGCGCCAGCAGCTTGGGAGCCGCTACAGATACGCAGTATTTT.

V and J are TRBV11-2 and TRBJ1-1; 8 bases map to TRBD1. Germline V gene sequence: CDR1 SGHAT, CDR2 FQNNGV. The CDR3 covers 16 residues. V lost 2 bases and J lost 4; bases outside the gene matches: 9. The CDR3: CASSLQPGGAGTEAFF. CDR3 coding DNA: TGTGCCAGCAGCTTACAACCAGGGGGCGCGGGCACTGAAGCTTTCTTT.

This chain connects TRBV16 to TRBJ1-1; 9 nucleotides agree with TRBD1. The V gene end was trimmed by 5 bases and the J gene end by 3 bases; junction bases not matched to a gene: 4. Germline V gives CDR1 KGHSY, CDR2 FQNENV. The CDR3 spans 14 residues. The CDR3: CASSSTGGDTEAFF. As DNA, the CDR3 is TGTGCCAGCAGCTCGACAGGGGGGGACACTGAAGCTTTCTTT.

V gene TRBV5-1 combines with J gene TRBJ2-3; the match to TRBD1 covers 8 bases. This CDR3 is built from 15 residues. J was trimmed by 5 bases and V by 2 bases; bases with no gene match: 7. Germline V lookup: CDR1 SGHRS, CDR2 YFSETQ. CDR3 amino acids: CASSLMDRVIDTQYF. CDR3 in DNA: TGCGCCAGCAGCTTAATGGACAGGGTTATAGATACGCAGTATTTT.

In DNA form, the CDR3 reads TGTGCCAGCAGCCAAACTTATTCCTACGAGCAGTACTTC. Amino acid sequence: CASSQTYSYEQYF. The V and J genes are TRBV3-1 (or the pseudogene TRBV3-2) and TRBJ2-7; D is unresolved. Germline CDR1 LGHDT, CDR2 YNNKEL (reference sequence). Trimming removed 2 bases from V and 1 base from J, with 6 bases in between. The CDR3 covers 13 residues.

The chain couples TRBV10-3 to TRBJ1-1; maybe TRBD1 (5 bases). V was trimmed by 4 bases and J by 1 base, leaving 7 bases between them. The CDR3 covers 13 residues. CDR1 and CDR2 (germline): ENHRY, SYGVKD. CDR3 loop: CAISATENTEAFF. In DNA, the CDR3 is TGTGCCATCAGTGCGACAGAGAACACTGAAGCTTTCTTT.

This clone was seen only a few times. This chain uses TRBV10-3 with TRBJ1-1; tentative D call: TRBD1 (5 bases). V was clipped by 6 bases and J by 0 bases, with 5 bases between them. Germline lookup yields CDR1 ENHRY and CDR2 SYGVKD. The CDR3 contains 12 residues. The DNA for the CDR3 is TGTGCCATCAGAGGGGTGAACACTGAAGCTTTCTTT. Translation: CAIRGVNTEAFF.

The rearrangement links TRBV7-9 to TRBJ2-3, with 7 bases lining up with TRBD2. J gave up 0 bases and V 5 bases, and 11 bases lay outside the gene matches. This CDR3 comprises 17 residues. Germline V gives CDR1 SEHNR, CDR2 FQNEAQ (reference sequence). The CDR3: CASSPAGGVLSTDTQYF. The CDR3 DNA sequence: TGTGCCAGCAGCCCGGCTGGGGGGGTTCTTAGCACAGATACGCAGTATTTT.

This clone came up once. The V call is TRBV19, the J call TRBJ1-6, with 9 positions matching TRBD1. V lost 10 bases and J lost 5; bases outside the gene matches: 6. CDR3 length equals 14 residues. Germline V CDR1 and CDR2: LNHDA, SQIVND (reference sequence). CDR3 in amino acids: CATRGQGNNSPLHF. DNA of the CDR3: TGTGCCACCCGGGGACAGGGAAATAATTCACCCCTCCACTTT.

This chain joins TRBV20-1 and TRBJ2-1; D call uncertain. This CDR3 spans 11 amino acids. Per germline, CDR1 DFQATT and CDR2 SNEGSKA (reference sequence). Trimming removed 0 bases from V and 10 bases from J, with 7 bases in between. The CDR3 coding sequence is TGCAGTGCTAGAGATCAGGTAGAGCAGTTCTTC. Amino acids: CSARDQVEQFF.

The V and J genes are TRBV19 and TRBJ1-3, with D perhaps matching TRBD1 (6 bases). Between the trimmed V and J ends, which lost 7 bases and 4 bases, there was a span of 20 bases. CDR3 length: 16 residues. In germline, CDR1 is LNHDA, CDR2 SQIVND (reference sequence). The CDR3 spells CASTQSTGGQGNTIYF. As DNA, the CDR3 is TGTGCCAGTACGCAATCCACCGGGGGGCAAGGAAACACCATATATTTT.

The CDR3 DNA sequence: TGTGCCAGCAGCTTAGCGCTAGACAGGGTCACTGAAGCTTTCTTT. It specifies CASSLALDRVTEAFF. This chain uses TRBV7-9 with TRBJ1-1, with 7 bases matching TRBD1. This CDR3 spans 15 amino acids. From germline, CDR1 is SEHNR and CDR2 FQNEAQ (reference sequence). V was clipped by 0 bases and J by 4 bases; unmatched bases: 5.

The chain couples TRBV12-3 or TRBV12-4 to TRBJ2-7; the D gene is possibly TRBD2 (6 bases). The CDR3 runs to 12 residues. The V gene lost 4 bases and the J gene lost 5 bases, with 9 bases spanning the gap. CDR3 in amino acids: CASSSGGDEQYF. The CDR3 bases are TGTGCCAGCAGTTCTGGAGGGGACGAGCAGTACTTC.

The genes are TRBV28 and TRBJ1-4; D remains unclear. Germline V gene sequence: CDR1 MDHEN, CDR2 SYDVKM. The V gene lost 8 bases and the J gene lost 5 bases, with 18 bases spanning the gap. This CDR3 is built from 15 residues. The CDR3 DNA reads as TGTGCCAGCTATACCCGAGGGCAAGGCAATGAAAAACTGTTTTTT. Translated, it gives CASYTRGQGNEKLFF. Based on the CDR3 plus reference TRBV28 and TRBJ1-4, the full variable domain is DVKVTQSSRYLVKRTGEKVFLECVQDMDHENMFWYRQDPGLGLRLIYFSYDVKMKEKGDIPEGYSVSREKKERFSLILESASTNQTSMYLCASYTRGQGNEKLFFGSGTQLSVL.

The CDR3 DNA reads TGTGCCAGTAGCCAAGGGGTCAGGGCCGGGGATACGCAGTATTTT. This codes for CASSQGVRAGDTQYF. The chain uses TRBV19 and TRBJ2-3; TRBD1 might be the D (5 bases). Deletions cut 6 bases from V and 6 bases from J, with 19 bases between. The CDR3 has 15 amino acids. Germline CDR1 reads LNHDA; CDR2 reads SQIVND (reference sequence).